The sample holds many counts of the clone carrying this TCR beta chain. The data derive from a study of spatial heterogeneity in lung cancer. Study in general: There were, on average, more than nine raw-read appearances for each unique TCR and UMI combination.

This sample's time point: sample taken at primary tumor resection. There were roughly 72 donors, all of them untreated patients with early-stage non-small cell lung cancer. Whole RNA obtained from tumor, nontumor lung or frozen PBMC underwent sequencing without sorting. CDR3 size: 13 residues. V was trimmed by 2 bases and J by 8 bases, leaving 13 bases between them. Germline CDR1 and CDR2: GTSNPN and SVGIG (reference sequence). In the library, each TCR cDNA molecule bore its own unique molecular identifier. MiXCR was run by TCRdb on the 5' RACE reads, yielding one entry per CDR3 protein. Among about 38,000 distinct CDR3 sequences listed, 5% to 5.5% were seen once.

This receptor was taken from a female donor with early-stage non-small cell lung cancer. This specimen consisted of PBMCs, obtained at surgery. The chain joins TRBV30 to TRBJ2-4, with D possibly matching TRBD2 (6 bases). The chain's CDR3 is CAWSPLTGDIQYF. The CDR3 DNA is TGTGCCTGGAGTCCCCTTACGGGAGACATTCAGTACTTC.